This T cell receptor (beta chain) was recovered during a study of T cell changes during pregnancy in multiple sclerosis. Here immunoSEQ multiplex PCR was the method, and the copy in TCRdb shows in-frame clones only, minus some. Here the sample spans some 51,000 clones, about 94% being singletons. V shed 4 bases and J 0 bases; nucleotides not matched to a gene: 6. The CDR3 covers 16 residues. CDR1 and CDR2 (germline): PRHDT, FYEKMQ (reference sequence). The material sequenced was CD8+ T cells from peripheral blood mononuclear cells, taken in the first trimester of pregnancy. This receptor was obtained from a female donor with multiple sclerosis, enrolled in a pregnancy study. The V call is TRBV13, the J call TRBJ2-1; 7 bases align to TRBD2. CDR3 loop: CASSSGGGSSYNEQFF. The CDR3 region has the DNA TGTGCCAGCAGCTCCGGCGGGGGAAGCTCCTACAATGAGCAGTTCTTC.